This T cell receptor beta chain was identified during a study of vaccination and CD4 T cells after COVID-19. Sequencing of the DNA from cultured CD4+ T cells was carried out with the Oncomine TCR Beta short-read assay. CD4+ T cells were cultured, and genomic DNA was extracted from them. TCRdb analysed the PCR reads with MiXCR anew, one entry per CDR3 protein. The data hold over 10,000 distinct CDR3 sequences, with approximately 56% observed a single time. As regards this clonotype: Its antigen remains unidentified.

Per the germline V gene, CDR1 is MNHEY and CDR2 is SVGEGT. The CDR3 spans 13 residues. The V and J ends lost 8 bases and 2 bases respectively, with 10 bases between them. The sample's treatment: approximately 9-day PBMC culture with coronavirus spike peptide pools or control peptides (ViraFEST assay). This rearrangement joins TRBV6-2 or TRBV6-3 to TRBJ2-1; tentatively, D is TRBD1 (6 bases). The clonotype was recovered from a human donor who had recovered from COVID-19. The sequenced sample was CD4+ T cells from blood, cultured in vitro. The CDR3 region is CASSWDTYNEQFF. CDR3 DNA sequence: TGTGCCAGCTCCTGGGACACCTACAATGAGCAGTTCTTC.